The rows below give T cell receptor beta chains drawn from one sample of a study of shared clonotypes between healthy human individuals. Clones were read by immunoSEQ multiplex PCR, and TCRdb kept only the in-frame ones, dropping some. The sample includes about 380,000 clones, about 96% of them seen just once. Material for sequencing was memory CD8+ T cells sorted from blood. The receptors originated from a man aged 25-45 years in good health. Each CDR3 is given with its conserved first and last residue. A D gene is named only where the DNA matches it firmly. Clone size is given for some rows only: seen once, a few or many times, or a class if the clone is expanded.

d_call j_call clone_size v_call cdr3_length cdr3_aa cdr3_nt
TRBD1 TRBJ1-1 - TRBV7-3 13 CASSLTGRTEAFF TGTGCCAGCAGCTTGACAGGGAGGACTGAAGCTTTCTTT
- TRBJ2-1 - TRBV4-1 18 CASSRWQNVGGSYNEQFF TGCGCCAGCAGCCGATGGCAAAACGTCGGGGGCTCCTACAATGAGCAGTTCTTC
TRBD2 TRBJ2-7 - TRBV13 15 CASSSLGTSGYEQYF TGTGCCAGCAGCTCCCTCGGGACTAGCGGGTACGAGCAGTACTTC
- TRBJ1-2 - TRBV28 11 CASSGFYGYTF TGTGCCAGCTCAGGTTTCTATGGCTACACCTTC
- TRBJ1-4 - TRBV2 14 CASSVYAALEKLFF TGTGCCAGCAGCGTTTATGCTGCACTGGAAAAACTGTTTTTT
TRBD1 TRBJ2-7 - TRBV11-1 15 CASSLGQGVTYEQYF TGTGCCAGCAGCTTAGGCCAGGGGGTCACCTACGAGCAGTACTTC
TRBD1 TRBJ1-3 - TRBV6-5 14 CASPRGNSGNTIYF TGTGCCAGCCCCAGGGGGAACTCTGGAAACACCATATATTTT
- TRBJ2-3 - TRBV2 14 CASSSPTATDTQYF TGTGCCAGCAGTTCCCCCACAGCCACAGATACGCAGTATTTT
TRBD2 TRBJ2-5 - TRBV28 16 CASSLFSAGAMETQYF TGTGCCAGCAGTTTATTCTCGGCGGGAGCAATGGAGACCCAGTACTTC
- TRBJ1-5 - TRBV28 17 CASSPGLRGLSNQPQHF TGTGCCAGCAGTCCCGGATTAAGGGGTCTTAGCAATCAGCCCCAGCATTTT
- TRBJ1-5 - TRBV19 14 CASSIDMSNQPQHF TGTGCCAGTAGTATAGACATGAGCAATCAGCCCCAGCATTTT
- TRBJ1-1 - TRBV6-6 14 CASSYSQGNTEAFF TGTGCCAGCAGTTACTCGCAGGGGAACACTGAAGCTTTCTTT
TRBD1 TRBJ1-1 - TRBV4-1 16 CASSQNKGAWGTEAFF TGCGCCAGCAGCCAAAATAAGGGGGCCTGGGGCACTGAAGCTTTCTTT
- TRBJ1-4 - TRBV5-1 15 CASSTQGGTNEKLFF TGCGCCAGCAGCACACAGGGCGGCACTAATGAAAAACTGTTTTTT
- TRBJ2-3 - TRBV10-2 11 CASRAGDTQYF TGCGCCAGCAGAGCGGGAGATACGCAGTATTTT
- TRBJ2-7 once TRBV30 12 CAWSAGNPEQYF TGTGCCTGGAGTGCCGGGAACCCGGAGCAGTACTTC
- TRBJ1-5 - TRBV30 12 CAWSVICQPQHF TGTGCCTGGAGTGTAATTTGCCAGCCCCAGCATTTT
TRBD2 TRBJ2-7 - TRBV28 14 CATLTSGRAHEQYF TGTGCCACCCTAACTAGCGGGAGGGCCCACGAGCAGTACTTC
- TRBJ1-1 - TRBV5-6 14 CASSLGAGGTEAFF TGTGCCAGCAGCTTGGGTGCGGGGGGCACTGAAGCTTTCTTT
TRBD1 TRBJ1-5 few TRBV27 15 CASSLRGQGYQPQHF TGTGCCAGCAGTTTAAGGGGACAGGGGTATCAGCCCCAGCATTTT
- TRBJ1-3 - TRBV15 16 CATSRDLGGSGNTIYF TGTGCCACCAGCAGAGATCTAGGCGGCTCTGGAAACACCATATATTTT
- TRBJ1-4 - TRBV6-5 13 CASSYTGNEKLFF TGTGCCAGCAGTTATACCGGTAATGAAAAACTGTTTTTT
- TRBJ2-5 - TRBV15 18 CATSRGDGGTWDQETQYF TGTGCCACCAGCAGGGGTGATGGGGGGACATGGGACCAAGAGACCCAGTACTTC